This TCR beta chain was sequenced in a study of CD8 T cells in ankylosing spondylitis. Findings and caveats of the study: Prior literature has documented some motif variants in synovial fluid and blood from reactive arthritis. For ankylosing spondylitis blood, a TCR beta motif of about eight highly homologous variants appeared characteristic. There was reportedly significant enrichment of clones that were disease-linked in matched ankylosing spondylitis synovial fluid. Disease-linked clones, CD8+, were relatively rare in peripheral blood.

The CDR3 extends over 15 amino acids. Trimming took 2 bases from V and 4 from J; bases not matched to a gene: 9. CDR1 SGHRS and CDR2 YFSETQ come from the germline V gene. This clonotype was detected ten times or more. Its cognate antigen is unknown. Molecular-barcoded quantitative 5'-RACE produced these TCR beta libraries. TCRdb recomputed calls from the 5' RACE reads with MiXCR, one row per CDR3 protein. Of more than 500,000 distinct CDR3 sequences detected, 5.3% appear once; the ten largest clones hold approximately 3.5%. The TCR sequence derives from a male donor with ankylosing spondylitis. This chain uses TRBV5-1 with TRBJ2-7, with 7 bases fitting TRBD1. The sequencing input was blood, either unsorted or a sorted T cell fraction (not recorded which). In nucleotides, the CDR3 is TGCGCCAGCAGCTTAGAGGGGGCGATCGGGTACGAGCAGTACTTC. Protein: CASSLEGAIGYEQYF.